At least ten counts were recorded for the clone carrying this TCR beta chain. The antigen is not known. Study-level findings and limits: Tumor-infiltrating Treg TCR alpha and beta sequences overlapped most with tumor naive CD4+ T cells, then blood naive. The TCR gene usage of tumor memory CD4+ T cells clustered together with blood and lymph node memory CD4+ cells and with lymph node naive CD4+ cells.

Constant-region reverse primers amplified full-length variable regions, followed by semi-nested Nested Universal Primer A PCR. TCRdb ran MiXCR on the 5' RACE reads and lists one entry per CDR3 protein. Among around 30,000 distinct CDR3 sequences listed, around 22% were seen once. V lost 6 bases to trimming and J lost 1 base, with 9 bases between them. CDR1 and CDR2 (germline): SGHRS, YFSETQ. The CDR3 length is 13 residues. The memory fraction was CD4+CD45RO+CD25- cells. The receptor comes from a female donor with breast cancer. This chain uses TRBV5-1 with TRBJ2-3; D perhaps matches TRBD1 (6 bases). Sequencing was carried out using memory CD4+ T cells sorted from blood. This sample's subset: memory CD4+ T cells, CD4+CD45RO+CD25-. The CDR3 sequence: CASKQGGTDTQYF. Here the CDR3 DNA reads TGCGCCAGCAAACAGGGAGGCACAGATACGCAGTATTTT.